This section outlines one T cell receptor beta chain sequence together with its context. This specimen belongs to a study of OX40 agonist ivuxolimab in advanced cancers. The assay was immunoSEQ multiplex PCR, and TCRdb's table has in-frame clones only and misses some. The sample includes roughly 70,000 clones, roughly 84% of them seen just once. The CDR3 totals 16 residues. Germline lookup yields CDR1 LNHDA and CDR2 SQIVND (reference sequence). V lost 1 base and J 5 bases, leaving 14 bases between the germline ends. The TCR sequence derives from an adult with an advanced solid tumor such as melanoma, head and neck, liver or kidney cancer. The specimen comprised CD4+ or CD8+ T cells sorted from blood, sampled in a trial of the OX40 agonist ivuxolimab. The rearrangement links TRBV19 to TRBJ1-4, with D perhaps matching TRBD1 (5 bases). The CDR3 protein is CASSIVVGQGNEKLFF. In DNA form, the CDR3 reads TGTGCCAGTAGTATAGTAGTCGGGCAGGGCAATGAAAAACTGTTTTTT.